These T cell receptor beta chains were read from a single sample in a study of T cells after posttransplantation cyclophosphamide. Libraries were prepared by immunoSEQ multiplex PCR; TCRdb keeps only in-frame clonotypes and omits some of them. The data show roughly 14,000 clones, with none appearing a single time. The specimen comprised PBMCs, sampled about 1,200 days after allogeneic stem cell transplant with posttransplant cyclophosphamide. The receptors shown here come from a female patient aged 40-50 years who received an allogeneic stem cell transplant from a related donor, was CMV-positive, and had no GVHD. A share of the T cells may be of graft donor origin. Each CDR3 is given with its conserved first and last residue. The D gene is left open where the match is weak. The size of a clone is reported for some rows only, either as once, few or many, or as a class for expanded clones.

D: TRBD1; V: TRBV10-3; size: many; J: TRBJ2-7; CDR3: CATTGTASYEQYF; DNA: TGTGCCACAACCGGGACAGCATCCTACGAGCAGTACTTC
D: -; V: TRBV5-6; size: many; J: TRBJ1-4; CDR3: CASSPWALHDEKLFF; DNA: TGTGCCAGCAGCCCTTGGGCCCTACATGATGAAAAACTGTTTTTT
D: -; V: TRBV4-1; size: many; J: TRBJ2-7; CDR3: CASSQDPQGTSYEQYF; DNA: TGCGCCAGCAGCCAAGATCCCCAGGGAACCTCCTACGAGCAGTACTTC
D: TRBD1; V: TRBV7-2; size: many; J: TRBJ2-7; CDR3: CASSLTMVLTGVEQYF; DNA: TGTGCCAGCAGCTTAACAATGGTCCTCACAGGGGTCGAGCAGTACTTC
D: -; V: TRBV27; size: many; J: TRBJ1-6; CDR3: CASSPMSSYNSPLHF; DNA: TGTGCCAGCAGTCCAATGAGCTCCTATAATTCACCCCTCCACTTT
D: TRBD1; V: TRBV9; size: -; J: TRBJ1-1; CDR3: CASSGYQGAGTEAFF; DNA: TGTGCCAGCAGCGGATACCAGGGGGCGGGCACTGAAGCTTTCTTT
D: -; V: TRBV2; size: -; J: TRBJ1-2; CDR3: CASSEARGSNYGYTF; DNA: TGTGCCAGCAGTGAAGCGCGCGGATCTAACTATGGCTACACCTTC
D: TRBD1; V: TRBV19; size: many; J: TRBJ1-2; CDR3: CASSASRQGAGGYTF; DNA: TGTGCCAGTAGTGCCTCCCGACAGGGGGCAGGGGGCTACACCTTC
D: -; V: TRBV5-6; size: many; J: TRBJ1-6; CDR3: CASSRDSSYNSPLHF; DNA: TGTGCCAGCAGCCGGGACTCATCCTATAATTCACCCCTCCACTTT
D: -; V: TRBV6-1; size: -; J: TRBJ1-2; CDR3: CASNRRRDYGYTF; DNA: TGTGCCAGCAATCGTCGCAGGGACTATGGCTACACCTTC
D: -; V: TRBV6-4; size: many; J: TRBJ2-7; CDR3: CATQTQRTTYEQYF; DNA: TGTGCCACCCAAACCCAGCGCACAACCTACGAGCAGTACTTC
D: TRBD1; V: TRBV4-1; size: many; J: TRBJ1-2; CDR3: CASSQAGGSGYGYTF; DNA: TGCGCCAGCAGCCAGGCAGGGGGTAGCGGCTATGGCTACACCTTC
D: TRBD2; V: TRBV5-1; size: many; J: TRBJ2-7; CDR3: CASSFGLAGEQYF; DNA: TGCGCCAGCAGCTTTGGACTAGCGGGAGAGCAGTACTTC
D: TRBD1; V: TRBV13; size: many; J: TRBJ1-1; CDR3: CASSLITGVGIEAFF; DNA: TGTGCCAGCAGCCTCATCACAGGGGTCGGGATCGAAGCTTTCTTT
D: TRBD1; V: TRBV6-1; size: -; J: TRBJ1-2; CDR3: CASWGRGQDGYTF; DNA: TGTGCCAGCTGGGGCAGGGGGCAGGATGGCTACACCTTC
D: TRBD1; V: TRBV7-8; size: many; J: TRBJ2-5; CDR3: CASSLTLDRGNWGQETQYF; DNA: TGTGCCAGCAGCTTAACATTGGACAGGGGGAACTGGGGACAAGAGACCCAGTACTTC
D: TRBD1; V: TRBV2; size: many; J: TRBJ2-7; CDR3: CASSTGTESYEQYF; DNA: TGTGCCAGCAGTACCGGGACAGAGTCCTACGAGCAGTACTTC
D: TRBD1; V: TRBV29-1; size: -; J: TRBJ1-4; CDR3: CSVAQGAEKLFF; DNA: TGCAGCGTTGCACAGGGGGCAGAAAAACTGTTTTTT
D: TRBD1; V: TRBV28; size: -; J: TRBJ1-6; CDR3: CASRDRDSPLHF; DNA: TGTGCCAGCCGGGACAGAGATTCACCCCTCCACTTT
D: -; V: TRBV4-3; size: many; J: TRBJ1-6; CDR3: CASSQGGGGSYNSPLHF; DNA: TGCGCCAGCAGCCAAGGGGGAGGGGGGTCCTATAATTCACCCCTCCACTTT
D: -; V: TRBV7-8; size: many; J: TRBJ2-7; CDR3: CASSLGGSASYEQYF; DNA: TGTGCCAGCAGCTTAGGAGGGTCGGCCTCCTACGAGCAGTACTTC
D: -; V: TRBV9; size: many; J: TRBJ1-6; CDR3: CASSEREEGSPLHF; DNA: TGTGCCAGCAGCGAGAGGGAAGAAGGGTCACCCCTCCACTTT
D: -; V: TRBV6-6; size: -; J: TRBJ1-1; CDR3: CATTGNTEAFF; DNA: TGTGCCACCACAGGGAACACTGAAGCTTTCTTT
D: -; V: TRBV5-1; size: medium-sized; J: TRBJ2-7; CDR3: CASSGSQGKGEQYF; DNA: TGCGCCAGCAGCGGGTCCCAGGGGAAGGGCGAGCAGTACTTC
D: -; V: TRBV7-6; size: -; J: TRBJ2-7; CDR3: CASSPSPHEQYF; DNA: TGTGCCAGCAGCCCCTCCCCTCACGAGCAGTACTTC
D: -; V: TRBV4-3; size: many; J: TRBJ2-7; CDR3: CASGQGGHAVTYEQYF; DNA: TGCGCCAGCGGCCAAGGAGGCCACGCGGTAACCTACGAGCAGTACTTC
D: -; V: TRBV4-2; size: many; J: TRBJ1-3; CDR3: CASSHGHQEKIYF; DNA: TGTGCCAGCAGCCACGGACACCAAGAGAAAATATATTTT
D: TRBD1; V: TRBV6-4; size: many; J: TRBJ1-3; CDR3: CASSLEGVPRGLFGNTIYF; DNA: TGTGCCAGCAGTCTCGAGGGTGTTCCCAGGGGGCTTTTTGGAAACACCATATATTTT
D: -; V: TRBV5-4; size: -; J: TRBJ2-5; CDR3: CASSLQGLQETQYF; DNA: TGTGCCAGCAGCTTACAGGGTCTGCAAGAGACCCAGTACTTC
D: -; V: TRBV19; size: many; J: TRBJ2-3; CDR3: CASSTLALRTDTQYF; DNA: TGTGCCAGTAGTACCCTTGCCCTCAGGACAGATACGCAGTATTTT
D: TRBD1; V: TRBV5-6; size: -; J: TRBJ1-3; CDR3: CASSLVDRGGNTIYF; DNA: TGTGCCAGCAGCTTGGTCGACAGGGGTGGAAACACCATATATTTT